The 27 T cell receptor beta chains given below trace back to one sample, sequenced in a study of blood T cell repertoires in COVID-19. Sequencing was performed with immunoSEQ multiplex PCR; in TCRdb, only in-frame clones are kept and a portion is missing. The profile covers more than 100,000 clones, with about 85% appearing a single time and approximately 3.1% taken by the ten largest. Sequenced: peripheral blood. The source is a man aged 50 to 60 in a cohort sampled during active COVID-19.

The V and J genes are TRBV7-8 and TRBJ2-5; TRBD1 matches 7 bases. The germline V gene encodes CDR1 SGHVS and CDR2 FQNEAQ. Germline trimming cut 0 bases from V and 5 bases from J; bases unmatched to any gene: 6. The CDR3 length is 15 residues. CDR3 residues: CASSLASRGLETQYF. The CDR3 DNA sequence: TGTGCCAGCAGCTTAGCGTCTAGGGGGCTGGAGACCCAGTACTTC.

This rearrangement joins TRBV11-3 to TRBJ2-3; tentative D call: TRBD2 (7 bases). Germline-derived CDR1 and CDR2 are SGHNT and YENEEA. Trimming removed 3 bases at V and 0 bases at J, with 10 bases between. The CDR3 totals 15 residues. CDR3 DNA sequence: TGTGCCAGCAGCTTGGGGGGGGCGAGCACAGATACGCAGTATTTT. It specifies CASSLGGASTDTQYF.

CDR3 region: CTKAGCGYTF. Here the CDR3 DNA reads TGTACCAAGGCAGGGTGCGGCTACACCTTC. The gene calls are TRBV12-2 and TRBJ1-2; the table's D call of TRBD1 was not tested on the DNA. TRBV12-2 is termed a pseudogene. This CDR3 comprises 10 residues.

The V and J genes are TRBV20-1 and TRBJ2-5; D uncertain. The CDR3 has 11 residues. The germline V and J ends were trimmed by 3 bases and 4 bases, with 6 bases remaining between them. The germline V gene has CDR1 DFQATT and CDR2 SNEGSKA (reference sequence). As DNA, the CDR3 is TGCAGTGCTAGCCATCCAGAGACCCAGTACTTC. Its protein product is CSASHPETQYF.

The chain is built from TRBV27 and TRBJ2-7; possibly TRBD1 for D (6 bases). V lost 1 base to trimming and J lost 5 bases, with 9 bases between them. There are 13 residues in the CDR3. Germline V gene lookup returns CDR1 MNHEY and CDR2 SMNVEV (reference sequence). For the CDR3, the DNA is TGTGCCAGCAGTTTATTCAGGGGCCACGAGCAGTACTTC. Translating it yields CASSLFRGHEQYF.

Regarding this clone: An end of the junction differs from the germline gene, which may be a read error. The gene calls are TRBV5-4 and TRBJ2-1, with TRBD2 as a possible D gene (7 bases). The CDR3 is made up of 14 amino acids. The germline CDR1 and CDR2 sequences are SGHNT and YYREEE (reference sequence). The CDR3 DNA reads TGCAACACGGGGAGGGGGGGCCAGAACAATGAGCAGTTCTTC. Translating gives CNTGRGGQNNEQFF.

V and J are TRBV12-5 and TRBJ2-7; 10 nucleotides agree with TRBD2. Germline trimming cut 7 bases from V and 2 bases from J; bases unmatched to any gene: 8. The CDR3 loop spans 15 amino acids. Germline-derived CDR1 and CDR2 are LGHNT and FRNRAP. CDR3 residues: CASAPTSGDTYEQYV. For the CDR3, the DNA is TGTGCTAGTGCTCCAACTAGCGGGGACACCTACGAGCAGTACGTC.

This clone showed up many times. The J gene is TRBJ2-2, the V gene TRBV6-2 or TRBV6-3; D remains ambiguous. The CDR3 totals 14 residues. V was shortened by 4 bases and J by 6 bases, with 12 bases between the two germline ends. Looked up from germline, CDR1 is MNHEY and CDR2 is SVGEGT. This CDR3 is CASSSLVRAGELFF. CDR3 nucleotides: TGTGCCAGCAGTTCCTTAGTTCGGGCCGGGGAGCTGTTTTTT.

This clone appeared a single time. The chain has TRBV28 and TRBJ1-4; TRBD1 is a possible D gene (5 bases). The CDR3 loop spans 11 amino acids. Per germline, CDR1 MDHEN and CDR2 SYDVKM. V was pared by 6 bases and J by 16 bases, with 15 bases between. CDR3 coding DNA: TGTGCCAGCAGCACAAAGGGGTACCCGTTTTTT. This translates into CASSTKGYPFF. The full variable domain, in which reference TRBV28 and TRBJ1-4 provide the parts outside the CDR3, is DVKVTQSSRYLVKRTGEKVFLECVQDMDHENMFWYRQDPGLGLRLIYFSYDVKMKEKGDIPEGYSVSREKKERFSLILESASTNQTSMYLCASSTKGYPFFGSGTQLSVL.

The chain carries TRBV7-9 and TRBJ1-1, with 7 bases matching TRBD1. This CDR3 has 15 amino acids. Germline-derived CDR1 and CDR2 are SEHNR and FQNEAQ (reference sequence). Trimming cost V 5 bases and J 1 base; bases outside gene matches: 7. CDR3 in DNA: TGTGCCAGCAGCCTAACAGGGGTCCGGAACACTGAAGCTTTCTTT. It is translated as CASSLTGVRNTEAFF. Filled out from reference TRBV7-9 and TRBJ1-1, the complete variable domain reads DTGVSQNPRHKITKRGQNVTFRCDPISEHNRLYWYRQTLGQGPEFLTYFQNEAQLEKSRLLSDRFSAERPKGSFSTLEIQRTEQGDSAMYLCASSLTGVRNTEAFFGQGTRLTVV.

The V gene is TRBV28, the J gene TRBJ2-1; the match to TRBD2 covers 7 bases. V dropped 2 bases and J dropped 6; count of bases not matched to a gene: 13. CDR1 is MDHEN, CDR2 SYDVKM, per germline. CDR3 length: 17 residues. As DNA, the CDR3 is TGTGCCAGCAGTTTACCGCCGGTTAGCGGGCCACGCAATGAGCAGTTCTTC. Translating gives CASSLPPVSGPRNEQFF.

The genes are TRBV7-8 and TRBJ2-7; D perhaps matches TRBD1 (5 bases). Trimming pared 10 bases from V and 4 bases from J, leaving 20 bases between. CDR1 is SGHVS and CDR2 is FQNEAQ in the germline V gene. This CDR3 contains 14 residues. The CDR3 sequence: CATALQGLSYEQYV. As DNA, the CDR3 is TGTGCCACCGCGCTTCAGGGTCTCTCATACGAGCAGTACGTC.

J is TRBJ1-1 and V is TRBV9; D is unclear. The germline V gene encodes CDR1 SGDLS and CDR2 YYNGEE. V lost 4 bases to trimming and J lost 5 bases, with 15 bases between them. The CDR3 consists of 14 residues. The CDR3 nucleotides are TGTGCCAGCAGCCCTCGAACGGGGTGGACTGAAGCTTTCTTT. This codes for CASSPRTGWTEAFF.

J is TRBJ1-2 and V is TRBV6-5; possibly TRBD1 for D (6 bases). The CDR3 has 13 residues. The V gene's germline CDR1 is MNHEY and CDR2 SVGAGI. The V end lost 6 bases, the J end lost 3 bases, and 11 bases lay between the germline ends. The CDR3 DNA sequence: TGTGCCAGCAGCCCAGGACAGCACTATGGCTACACCTTC. Residues: CASSPGQHYGYTF.

The J gene is TRBJ1-3, the V gene TRBV6-2 or TRBV6-3; perhaps TRBD1 as D (6 bases). Looked up from germline, CDR1 is MNHEY and CDR2 is SVGEGT. The CDR3 has 19 amino acids. Trimming shortened V by 0 bases and J by 0 bases, and 18 bases separated the two germline ends. CDR3 coding DNA: TGTGCCAGCAGTTACTCAGGCAGGGGACGGGAAGTCTCTGGAAACACCATATATTTT. Its protein product is CASSYSGRGREVSGNTIYF.

The chain's CDR3 is CASRAHTLTDTQYF. In DNA form, the CDR3 reads TGTGCCAGTAGGGCCCACACGTTGACAGATACGCAGTATTTT. The rearrangement uses TRBV19 and TRBJ2-3; D ambiguous. CDR3 length: 14 residues. V was clipped by 6 bases and J by 3 bases, with 13 bases between them. Germline V CDR1 and CDR2: LNHDA, SQIVND (reference sequence).

The chain has TRBV5-1 and TRBJ2-3, with TRBD2 matching 10 bases. Germline CDR1 is SGHRS and CDR2 is YFSETQ. The CDR3 is 17 residues long. The J segment lost 1 base and the V segment lost 0 bases, leaving 5 bases of the junction unmatched. The CDR3 protein is CASSLELAGTGTDTQYF. The CDR3, as DNA: TGCGCCAGCAGCTTGGAACTAGCGGGGACCGGCACAGATACGCAGTATTTT.

This chain uses TRBV7-8 with TRBJ1-1; no clear D. The CDR3 consists of 13 residues. The germline V gene encodes CDR1 SGHVS and CDR2 FQNEAQ. V was clipped by 3 bases and J by 0 bases, with 5 bases between them. CDR3 DNA: TGTGCCAGCAGCTTCGAGATGAACACTGAAGCTTTCTTT. It specifies CASSFEMNTEAFF. The full variable domain, its missing parts supplied by reference TRBV7-8 and TRBJ1-1, is GAGVSQSPRYKVAKRGQDVALRCDPISGHVSLFWYQQALGQGPEFLTYFQNEAQLDKSGLPSDRFFAERPEGSVSTLKIQRTQQEDSAVYLCASSFEMNTEAFFGQGTRLTVV.

The chain employs TRBV4-1 and TRBJ1-4; maybe TRBD1 (6 bases). CDR1 is MGHRA and CDR2 is YSYEKL in the germline V gene. CDR3 size: 15 residues. Trimming shortened V by 3 bases and J by 7 bases, and 15 bases separated the two germline ends. Written as DNA, the CDR3 is TGCGCCAGCAGCCAGGGGCGGGGGCAGGGTGAAAAACTGTTTTTT. This encodes CASSQGRGQGEKLFF.

V is TRBV5-5 and J is TRBJ1-4, with 7 positions matching TRBD1. CDR1 and CDR2 from the germline V gene are SGHKS and YYEKEE (reference sequence). V was pared by 4 bases and J by 0 bases, with 3 bases of the junction left unmatched. CDR3 length equals 15 residues. This CDR3 is CASSPGQATNEKLFF. DNA of the CDR3: TGTGCCAGCAGCCCAGGACAGGCAACTAATGAAAAACTGTTTTTT.

This chain uses TRBV19 with TRBJ1-5; D ambiguous. V was shortened by 3 bases and J by 7 bases, with 13 bases between the two germline ends. The CDR3 is 14 amino acids. Germline V gene lookup returns CDR1 LNHDA and CDR2 SQIVND (reference sequence). The chain's CDR3 is CASSIALGAQPQHF. Written as DNA, the CDR3 is TGTGCCAGTAGTATCGCCCTGGGAGCGCAGCCCCAGCATTTT.

The chain recombines TRBV2 with TRBJ2-1; D might be TRBD2 (6 bases). The V gene lost 7 bases and the J gene lost 6 bases, with 19 bases spanning the gap. This CDR3 is 15 amino acids long. Germline lookup yields CDR1 SNHLY and CDR2 FYNNEI. The CDR3 DNA sequence: TGTGCCAGCACCTTCCCCGGGGGTCGTGGCAATGAGCAGTTCTTC. It translates to CASTFPGGRGNEQFF.

The V gene is TRBV6-2 or TRBV6-3, the J gene TRBJ2-3, with TRBD2 identical over 14 bases. Losses at the gene ends were 5 bases for V and 4 bases for J; bases not matched to a gene: 11. Germline lookup yields CDR1 MNHEY and CDR2 SVGEGT. The CDR3 is 18 residues long. CDR3 nucleotides: TGTGCCAGCAGTGTCTTGACTAGCGGGGGGGCCTTCGCAGATACGCAGTATTTT. This sequence encodes CASSVLTSGGAFADTQYF.

The chain couples TRBV7-9 to TRBJ2-5; 10 positions match TRBD1. V trimming: 5 bases; J trimming: 4 bases; junction bases outside the gene matches: 7. CDR1 is SEHNR, CDR2 FQNEAQ, per germline (reference sequence). The CDR3 contains 15 residues. CDR3 nucleotides: TGTGCCAGCAGCGGGGGGACAGGGGCTCGAGAGACCCAGTACTTC. Protein sequence: CASSGGTGARETQYF.

The CDR3 coding sequence is TGCGCCACCCGCCCCGGGACAGGGCCTTCGGGCGGGGAGCTGTTTTTT. Amino acids: CATRPGTGPSGGELFF. The V gene is TRBV5-1, the J gene TRBJ2-2; 9 bases fit TRBD1. This CDR3 is built from 16 residues. V dropped 9 bases and J dropped 7; count of bases not matched to a gene: 16. Germline CDR1 reads SGHRS; CDR2 reads YFSETQ.

The chain recombines TRBV19 with TRBJ2-1; D might be TRBD1 (5 bases). This CDR3 contains 16 residues. CDR1 LNHDA and CDR2 SQIVND come from the germline V gene (reference sequence). With 3 bases removed from V and 5 bases from J, the gap between germline ends came to 17 bases. This chain's CDR3 is CASSIRGRRPNNEQFF. CDR3 nucleotides: TGTGCCAGTAGTATTAGGGGCAGACGGCCTAACAATGAGCAGTTCTTC. Full variable domain (missing parts from reference TRBV19 and TRBJ2-1): DGGITQSPKYLFRKEGQNVTLSCEQNLNHDAMYWYRQDPGQGLRLIYYSQIVNDFQKGDIAEGYSVSREKKESFPLTVTSAQKNPTAFYLCASSIRGRRPNNEQFFGPGTRLTVL.

The rearrangement uses TRBV7-2 and TRBJ1-2; 7 bases are a match to TRBD1. The V segment lost 5 bases and the J segment 8 bases; nucleotides outside the gene matches: 8. The CDR3 is 13 amino acids. Germline CDR1 and CDR2: SGHTA and FQGNSA. CDR3 amino acids: CASSLTGEGGYTF. DNA for the CDR3: TGTGCCAGCAGCCTTACAGGGGAAGGCGGCTACACCTTC. The variable domain in full, completed from reference TRBV7-2 and TRBJ1-2, reads GAGVSQSPSNKVTEKGKDVELRCDPISGHTALYWYRQSLGQGLEFLIYFQGNSAPDKSGLPSDRFSAERTGGSVSTLTIQRTQQEDSAVYLCASSLTGEGGYTFGSGTRLTVV.